The 25 T cell receptor beta chains listed next were all sequenced from one sample in a study of T cells in Graves' hyperthyroidism and ophthalmopathy. Amplification of TCR beta CDR3 regions used RNA as the template. A set of HTBI primers served as the primers for a first-round RT-PCR of the TCR CDR3. TCRdb re-analysed the multiplex PCR reads in MiXCR, keeping a single row per CDR3 protein. The sample contains hundreds of thousands of distinct CDR3 sequences, 18% of which appear only once. Sequences were obtained from blood. The receptor set was obtained from a woman aged 50 to 60 with Graves' hyperthyroidism that later progressed to Graves' ophthalmopathy.

The sample holds one count of this clonotype. V gene TRBV7-9 combines with J gene TRBJ1-5; D is ambiguous. CDR3 length: 15 residues. Between the trimmed V and J ends, which lost 0 bases and 1 base, there was a span of 7 bases. Germline V gene lookup returns CDR1 SEHNR and CDR2 FQNEAQ (reference sequence). The CDR3 sequence is CASSLARESNQPQHF. The CDR3, as DNA: TGTGCCAGCAGCTTAGCGCGGGAGAGCAATCAGCCCCAGCATTTT. Complete variable domain (other parts from reference TRBV7-9 and TRBJ1-5): DTGVSQNPRHKITKRGQNVTFRCDPISEHNRLYWYRQTLGQGPEFLTYFQNEAQLEKSRLLSDRFSAERPKGSFSTLEIQRTEQGDSAMYLCASSLARESNQPQHFGDGTRLSIL.

The genes are TRBV11-2 and TRBJ1-3; 10 nucleotides match TRBD1. Losses at the gene ends were 6 bases for V and 2 bases for J; bases not matched to a gene: 4. Germline V lookup: CDR1 SGHAT, CDR2 FQNNGV. CDR3 size: 15 residues. The CDR3 DNA is TGTGCCAGCAGGGGGACAGGGGAGGCTGGAAACACCATATATTTT. This sequence encodes CASRGTGEAGNTIYF.

The chain combines TRBV5-1 with TRBJ2-1; D is undetermined. From germline, CDR1 is SGHRS and CDR2 YFSETQ. V was shortened by 5 bases and J by 3 bases, with 18 bases between the two germline ends. The CDR3 contains 16 residues. CDR3 DNA: TGCGCCAGCAGATCACGAGACCCGGCAAACTACAATGAGCAGTTCTTC. It codes for CASRSRDPANYNEQFF.

This chain connects TRBV27 to TRBJ2-1; weak D call: TRBD2 (7 bases). The CDR3 covers 16 residues. Germline lookup yields CDR1 MNHEY and CDR2 SMNVEV (reference sequence). The germline V and J ends were trimmed by 1 base and 5 bases, with 15 bases remaining between them. The CDR3 sequence is CASSLLGGGANNEQFF. The CDR3 DNA reads as TGTGCCAGCAGTTTATTAGGCGGGGGCGCCAACAATGAGCAGTTCTTC.

The V gene is TRBV28, the J gene TRBJ2-7; 9 nucleotides align to TRBD1. Germline V lookup: CDR1 MDHEN, CDR2 SYDVKM. The CDR3 loop spans 14 amino acids. V lost 5 bases to trimming and J lost 1 base; unmatched junction nucleotides: 3. CDR3 nucleotides: TGTGCCAGCAGTACAGGGGGCAGGTCCTACGAGCAGTACTTC. Translating gives CASSTGGRSYEQYF.

This clonotype was detected a few times. This chain links TRBV20-1 with TRBJ2-7, with D perhaps matching TRBD1 (7 bases). This CDR3 has 15 amino acids. Trimming removed 0 bases at V and 2 bases at J, with 14 bases between. Germline CDR1 and CDR2: DFQATT and SNEGSKA (reference sequence). The CDR3, as DNA: TGCAGTGCTAGAGATGACCAGGGGGGAACCTACGAGCAGTACTTC. Its translation: CSARDDQGGTYEQYF.

This chain links TRBV19 with TRBJ1-1; D not resolved. The CDR3 has 11 residues. CDR1 LNHDA and CDR2 SQIVND come from the germline V gene (reference sequence). The V end lost 3 bases, the J end lost 7 bases, and 6 bases lay between the germline ends. The DNA for the CDR3 is TGTGCCAGTAGTATGGGAGTTGAAGCTTTCTTT. Amino acids: CASSMGVEAFF.

This clonotype was detected ten times or more. The chain uses TRBV9 and TRBJ2-7; D not resolved. The germline V gene has CDR1 SGDLS and CDR2 YYNGEE. Trimming took 3 bases from V and 5 from J, leaving 12 bases between them. The CDR3 contains 13 residues. The CDR3 sequence: CASSGYIGNEQYF. The CDR3 nucleotides are TGTGCCAGCAGCGGGTACATAGGAAACGAGCAGTACTTC.

In its sample, this clonotype was seen a few times. The V and J genes are TRBV29-1 and TRBJ2-1; D not certain. V gave up 7 bases and J gave up 10 bases, with 11 bases separating them. In germline, CDR1 is SQVTM, CDR2 ANQGSEA. CDR3 size: 10 residues. The CDR3 here is CSGHYNEQFF. The CDR3 nucleotides read TGCAGCGGCCATTATAACGAGCAGTTCTTC.

Only one count was recorded for this clonotype. This chain links TRBV20-1 with TRBJ1-2; 10 nucleotides align to TRBD1. The V gene end was trimmed by 2 bases and the J gene end by 8 bases; junction bases not matched to a gene: 8. CDR3 size: 14 residues. CDR1 and CDR2 (germline): DFQATT, SNEGSKA (reference sequence). In DNA, the CDR3 is TGCAGTGCTAGACCTAGACAGGGGGCCGGAGGCTACACCTTC. Protein product: CSARPRQGAGGYTF.

This clonotype came up many times. This chain uses TRBV5-4 with TRBJ2-7, with TRBD2 identical over 9 bases. CDR3 size: 16 residues. The V gene's germline CDR1 is SGHNT and CDR2 YYREEE (reference sequence). The trim removed 4 bases at V and 0 bases at J, leaving 8 bases unmatched. CDR3 amino acids: CASSGPSGTSSYEQYF. As DNA, the CDR3 is TGTGCCAGCAGCGGCCCTAGCGGGACCTCCTCCTACGAGCAGTACTTC.

In this sample, this clonotype turned up many times. The chain uses TRBV12-3 or TRBV12-4 and TRBJ2-1, with 7 nucleotides matching TRBD2. The CDR3 extends over 17 amino acids. Trimming cost V 1 base and J 9 bases; bases outside gene matches: 15. The CDR3 DNA reads as TGTGCCAGCAGTTTAGAGATGGGAGGGAACCTGAGCGGTGAGCAGTTCTTC. Translating it yields CASSLEMGGNLSGEQFF.

The V and J genes are TRBV7-9 and TRBJ1-4, with 7 bases that match TRBD1. The germline gives CDR1 SEHNR, CDR2 FQNEAQ (reference sequence). The CDR3 is 18 residues long. Losses at the gene ends were 4 bases for V and 7 bases for J; bases not matched to a gene: 18. The CDR3 DNA reads TGTGCCAGCAGCTCACCAGAGGTTGGCAGGGGGGAAGGTGAAAAACTGTTTTTT. This sequence encodes CASSSPEVGRGEGEKLFF.

The chain links TRBV18 to TRBJ2-3, with 10 positions matching TRBD1. This CDR3 comprises 14 residues. The ends lost 8 bases at V and 4 bases at J; junction bases unmatched: 6. From germline, CDR1 is KGHSH and CDR2 LQKENI. In nucleotides, the CDR3 is TGTGCCAGCACCGTCGGGACAGGGGCAGATACGCAGTATTTT. Translated, it gives CASTVGTGADTQYF.

The chain combines TRBV6-1 with TRBJ1-2, with D possibly matching TRBD1 (5 bases). Deletions cut 8 bases from V and 4 bases from J, with 14 bases between. Germline V gene sequence: CDR1 MNHNS, CDR2 SASEGT. This CDR3 comprises 13 residues. Here the CDR3 reads CASGGGGTYGYTF. The DNA for the CDR3 is TGTGCCAGCGGTGGCGGGGGAACCTATGGCTACACCTTC.

The genes are TRBV9 and TRBJ1-1; D gene uncertain. V lost 3 bases to trimming and J lost 5 bases, with 17 bases between them. CDR1 and CDR2 from the germline V gene are SGDLS and YYNGEE. The CDR3 extends over 15 amino acids. The CDR3 region has the DNA TGTGCCAGCAGCGCCCTGCAGACTGCGGGAACTGAAGCTTTCTTT. Translating it yields CASSALQTAGTEAFF.

The J gene is TRBJ1-2, the V gene TRBV6-1; no clear D gene. Trimming cost V 1 base and J 0 bases, with 9 bases left between them. The V gene's germline CDR1 is MNHNS and CDR2 SASEGT. The CDR3 runs to 15 residues. As DNA, the CDR3 is TGTGCCAGCAGTGAAGAGAGGGCCCCTAACTATGGCTACACCTTC. It codes for CASSEERAPNYGYTF.

This clonotype has at least ten counts. The J gene is TRBJ1-1, the V gene TRBV7-6, with a possible D match to TRBD1 (5 bases). This CDR3 region has 15 residues. In germline, CDR1 is SGHVS, CDR2 FNYEAQ. V lost 4 bases to trimming and J lost 0 bases, with 12 bases between them. CDR3 DNA sequence: TGTGCCAGCAGCTGGGTGGGGACTTTGAACACTGAAGCTTTCTTT. Protein: CASSWVGTLNTEAFF.

Many counts were recorded for this clonotype. CDR3 bases: TGTGCCTGGAGTGTACGCGGGGGGCAGGTCGGGGAGCTGTTTTTT. This codes for CAWSVRGGQVGELFF. The chain employs TRBV30 and TRBJ2-2; 8 bases map to TRBD2. V shed 0 bases and J 7 bases; nucleotides not matched to a gene: 7. Germline CDR1 GTSNPN, CDR2 SVGIG (reference sequence). This CDR3 has 15 amino acids.

In its sample, this clonotype was seen a few times. The chain recombines TRBV20-1 with TRBJ1-6, with D possibly matching TRBD1 (5 bases). The CDR3 sequence is 16 residues long. In germline, CDR1 is DFQATT, CDR2 SNEGSKA (reference sequence). The germline V and J ends were trimmed by 1 base and 7 bases, with 17 bases remaining between them. CDR3 sequence: CSARVPQNGGNSPLHF. CDR3 nucleotide sequence: TGCAGTGCTAGAGTTCCCCAAAATGGGGGGAATTCACCCCTCCACTTT.

This clonotype has more than one count but fewer than ten. The chain recombines TRBV11-2 with TRBJ2-3; D might be TRBD2 (5 bases). Germline CDR1 reads SGHAT; CDR2 reads FQNNGV. This CDR3 spans 15 amino acids. V dropped 0 bases and J dropped 0 bases, with 7 bases sitting between them. The CDR3 bases are TGTGCCAGCAGCTTAGACGGGGTTAGCACAGATACGCAGTATTTT. Its translation is CASSLDGVSTDTQYF. Based on the CDR3 plus reference TRBV11-2 and TRBJ2-3, the full variable domain is EAGVAQSPRYKIIEKRQSVAFWCNPISGHATLYWYQQILGQGPKLLIQFQNNGVVDDSQLPKDRFSAERLKGVDSTLKIQPAKLEDSAVYLCASSLDGVSTDTQYFGPGTRLTVL.

Only a few counts were recorded for this clonotype. The V call is TRBV7-3, the J call TRBJ2-2; D is possibly TRBD2 (5 bases). The V gene's germline CDR1 is SGHTA and CDR2 FQGTGA. V was pared by 5 bases and J by 6 bases, with 13 bases between. This CDR3 region has 14 residues. The CDR3 sequence: CASSPARGSGELFF. In DNA, the CDR3 is TGTGCCAGCAGCCCCGCTCGGGGATCCGGGGAGCTGTTTTTT.

The V call is TRBV27, the J call TRBJ1-5; tentative D call: TRBD1 (5 bases). CDR3 length: 16 residues. The germline V gene encodes CDR1 MNHEY and CDR2 SMNVEV (reference sequence). Trimming took 3 bases from V and 5 from J, leaving 17 bases between them. CDR3 sequence (DNA): TGTGCCAGCAGTTTGAGTATGCGGGACGGAGATCAGCCCCAGCATTTT. This sequence encodes CASSLSMRDGDQPQHF.

This clonotype was found a few times. This chain links TRBV24-1 with TRBJ2-1; 10 nucleotides agree with TRBD2. This CDR3 comprises 15 residues. V shed 4 bases and J 2 bases; nucleotides not matched to a gene: 1. CDR1 KGHDR and CDR2 SFDVKD come from the germline V gene. The CDR3 DNA is TGTGCCACCAGTGACGGACTAGCGGCCTACAATGAGCAGTTCTTC. Translation gives CATSDGLAAYNEQFF.

The gene calls are TRBV5-4 and TRBJ2-1, with a possible D match to TRBD2 (6 bases). The CDR3 has 14 residues. Germline CDR1 reads SGHNT; CDR2 reads YYREEE (reference sequence). The V gene lost 4 bases and the J gene lost 7 bases, with 15 bases spanning the gap. The CDR3 nucleotides read TGTGCCAGCAGCATCATAGCGGCTAAAAATGAGCAGTTCTTC. It encodes CASSIIAAKNEQFF.